Listed here are 9 T cell receptor beta chains from one sample, sequenced in a study of T cells after posttransplantation cyclophosphamide. Libraries were prepared by immunoSEQ multiplex PCR; TCRdb keeps only in-frame clonotypes and omits some of them. The table has fewer than 8,500 clones, approximately 80% seen once. Busulfan-fludarabine conditioning, marrow transplant, and cyclophosphamide on days +3 and +4 were administered. The specimen was CD8+ T cells sorted from PBMCs, collected approximately 45 months after allogeneic stem cell transplant with posttransplant cyclophosphamide. The receptors originated from a female patient in her forties or fifties who received an allogeneic stem cell transplant from a related donor, was CMV-positive, and had no GVHD. Some T cells may have originated in the graft donor.

The rearrangement links TRBV27 to TRBJ2-3; maybe TRBD2 (6 bases). CDR3 length: 17 residues. Per germline, CDR1 MNHEY and CDR2 SMNVEV (reference sequence). The V and J ends lost 5 bases and 0 bases respectively, with 18 bases between them. The CDR3 is CASSTRDFVPSTDTQYF. CDR3 sequence (DNA): TGTGCCAGCAGTACTAGGGACTTCGTCCCTAGCACAGATACGCAGTATTTT.

This chain uses TRBV27 with TRBJ2-6; D unclear. This CDR3 comprises 16 residues. Trimming pared 1 base from V and 0 bases from J, leaving 7 bases between. The germline CDR1 and CDR2 sequences are MNHEY and SMNVEV (reference sequence). The CDR3: CASSLLAFSGANVLTF. CDR3 sequence (DNA): TGTGCCAGCAGTTTATTAGCCTTCTCTGGGGCCAACGTCCTGACTTTC.

The rearrangement joins TRBV30 to TRBJ2-7; D call uncertain. Germline values: CDR1 GTSNPN, CDR2 SVGIG (reference sequence). CDR3 length equals 13 residues. With 1 base removed from V and 0 bases from J, the gap between germline ends came to 7 bases. CDR3 region: CAWSDRSSYEQYF. CDR3 nucleotides: TGTGCCTGGAGTGACCGGAGCTCCTACGAGCAGTACTTC.

J is TRBJ2-3 and V is TRBV27; a possible D gene is TRBD2 (5 bases). CDR3 size: 16 residues. The germline V gene has CDR1 MNHEY and CDR2 SMNVEV (reference sequence). V was cut by 5 bases and J by 3 bases, with 18 bases left in between. The chain's CDR3 is CASSPSRELGTDTQYF. CDR3 bases: TGTGCCAGCAGTCCCAGTAGGGAACTAGGGACAGATACGCAGTATTTT.

The chain joins TRBV6-1 to TRBJ2-1; the D gene is possibly TRBD1 (6 bases). The germline gives CDR1 MNHNS, CDR2 SASEGT. CDR3 size: 11 residues. V was pared by 4 bases and J by 13 bases, with 11 bases between. CDR3 protein: CASSAQGSQFF. CDR3 in DNA: TGTGCCAGCAGTGCACAGGGAAGTCAGTTCTTC.

With respect to this clone: No DNA is shown, since the ends of the CDR3 on it are uncertain; the CDR3 is the one TCRdb lists. CDR3 region: CASSERFGTGNRNGYPF. The chain combines TRBV6-4 with TRBJ1-2; the table's D call TRBD1 went unverified against the DNA. The CDR3 contains 17 residues when both ends are counted. Germline assignment: CDR1 MRHNA and CDR2 SNTAGT.

The chain couples TRBV18 to TRBJ1-1; no clear D. Trimming cost V 3 bases and J 1 base, with 18 bases left between them. The germline gives CDR1 KGHSH, CDR2 LQKENI. This CDR3 is 17 amino acids long. The CDR3 sequence: CASSPLGENVGNTEAFF. CDR3 bases: TGTGCCAGCTCACCTCTTGGAGAAAATGTGGGGAACACTGAAGCTTTCTTT.

In its sample, this clone was seen a few times. This chain joins TRBV5-5 and TRBJ2-2, with D tentatively TRBD1 (8 bases). Trimming left V 4 bases short and J 8 bases short, with 24 bases between. Per the germline V gene, CDR1 is SGHKS and CDR2 is YYEKEE (reference sequence). There are 17 residues in the CDR3. CDR3 amino acids: CASSPPGGQAVIGELFF. CDR3 DNA: TGTGCCAGCAGCCCCCCGGGGGGACAGGCGGTAATTGGGGAGCTGTTTTTT.

In its sample, this clone was seen a few times. The gene calls are TRBV28 and TRBJ1-1; D gene uncertain. CDR1 MDHEN and CDR2 SYDVKM come from the germline V gene. Between the trimmed V and J ends, which lost 10 bases and 2 bases, there was a span of 14 bases. The CDR3 consists of 13 residues. CDR3 amino acids: CATYPRSNTEAFF. CDR3 nucleotides: TGTGCCACCTACCCGAGGAGTAACACTGAAGCTTTCTTT.